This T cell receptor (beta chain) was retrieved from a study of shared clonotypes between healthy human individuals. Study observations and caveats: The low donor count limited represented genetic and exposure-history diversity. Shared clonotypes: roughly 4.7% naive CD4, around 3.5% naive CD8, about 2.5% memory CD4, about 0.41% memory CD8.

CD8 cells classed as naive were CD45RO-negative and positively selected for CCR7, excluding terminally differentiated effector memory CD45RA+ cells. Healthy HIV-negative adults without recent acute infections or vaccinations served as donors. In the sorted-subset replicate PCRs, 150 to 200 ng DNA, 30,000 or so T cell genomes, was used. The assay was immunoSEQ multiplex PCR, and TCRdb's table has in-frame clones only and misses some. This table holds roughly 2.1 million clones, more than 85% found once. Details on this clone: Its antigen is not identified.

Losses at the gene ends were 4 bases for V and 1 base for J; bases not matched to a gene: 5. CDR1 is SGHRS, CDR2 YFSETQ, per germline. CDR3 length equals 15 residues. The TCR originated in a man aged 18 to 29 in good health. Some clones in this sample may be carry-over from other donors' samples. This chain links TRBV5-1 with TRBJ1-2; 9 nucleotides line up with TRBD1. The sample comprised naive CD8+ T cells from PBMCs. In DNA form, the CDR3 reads TGCGCCAGCAGCCACACAGGGGGCCTTAACTATGGCTACACCTTC. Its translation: CASSHTGGLNYGYTF.